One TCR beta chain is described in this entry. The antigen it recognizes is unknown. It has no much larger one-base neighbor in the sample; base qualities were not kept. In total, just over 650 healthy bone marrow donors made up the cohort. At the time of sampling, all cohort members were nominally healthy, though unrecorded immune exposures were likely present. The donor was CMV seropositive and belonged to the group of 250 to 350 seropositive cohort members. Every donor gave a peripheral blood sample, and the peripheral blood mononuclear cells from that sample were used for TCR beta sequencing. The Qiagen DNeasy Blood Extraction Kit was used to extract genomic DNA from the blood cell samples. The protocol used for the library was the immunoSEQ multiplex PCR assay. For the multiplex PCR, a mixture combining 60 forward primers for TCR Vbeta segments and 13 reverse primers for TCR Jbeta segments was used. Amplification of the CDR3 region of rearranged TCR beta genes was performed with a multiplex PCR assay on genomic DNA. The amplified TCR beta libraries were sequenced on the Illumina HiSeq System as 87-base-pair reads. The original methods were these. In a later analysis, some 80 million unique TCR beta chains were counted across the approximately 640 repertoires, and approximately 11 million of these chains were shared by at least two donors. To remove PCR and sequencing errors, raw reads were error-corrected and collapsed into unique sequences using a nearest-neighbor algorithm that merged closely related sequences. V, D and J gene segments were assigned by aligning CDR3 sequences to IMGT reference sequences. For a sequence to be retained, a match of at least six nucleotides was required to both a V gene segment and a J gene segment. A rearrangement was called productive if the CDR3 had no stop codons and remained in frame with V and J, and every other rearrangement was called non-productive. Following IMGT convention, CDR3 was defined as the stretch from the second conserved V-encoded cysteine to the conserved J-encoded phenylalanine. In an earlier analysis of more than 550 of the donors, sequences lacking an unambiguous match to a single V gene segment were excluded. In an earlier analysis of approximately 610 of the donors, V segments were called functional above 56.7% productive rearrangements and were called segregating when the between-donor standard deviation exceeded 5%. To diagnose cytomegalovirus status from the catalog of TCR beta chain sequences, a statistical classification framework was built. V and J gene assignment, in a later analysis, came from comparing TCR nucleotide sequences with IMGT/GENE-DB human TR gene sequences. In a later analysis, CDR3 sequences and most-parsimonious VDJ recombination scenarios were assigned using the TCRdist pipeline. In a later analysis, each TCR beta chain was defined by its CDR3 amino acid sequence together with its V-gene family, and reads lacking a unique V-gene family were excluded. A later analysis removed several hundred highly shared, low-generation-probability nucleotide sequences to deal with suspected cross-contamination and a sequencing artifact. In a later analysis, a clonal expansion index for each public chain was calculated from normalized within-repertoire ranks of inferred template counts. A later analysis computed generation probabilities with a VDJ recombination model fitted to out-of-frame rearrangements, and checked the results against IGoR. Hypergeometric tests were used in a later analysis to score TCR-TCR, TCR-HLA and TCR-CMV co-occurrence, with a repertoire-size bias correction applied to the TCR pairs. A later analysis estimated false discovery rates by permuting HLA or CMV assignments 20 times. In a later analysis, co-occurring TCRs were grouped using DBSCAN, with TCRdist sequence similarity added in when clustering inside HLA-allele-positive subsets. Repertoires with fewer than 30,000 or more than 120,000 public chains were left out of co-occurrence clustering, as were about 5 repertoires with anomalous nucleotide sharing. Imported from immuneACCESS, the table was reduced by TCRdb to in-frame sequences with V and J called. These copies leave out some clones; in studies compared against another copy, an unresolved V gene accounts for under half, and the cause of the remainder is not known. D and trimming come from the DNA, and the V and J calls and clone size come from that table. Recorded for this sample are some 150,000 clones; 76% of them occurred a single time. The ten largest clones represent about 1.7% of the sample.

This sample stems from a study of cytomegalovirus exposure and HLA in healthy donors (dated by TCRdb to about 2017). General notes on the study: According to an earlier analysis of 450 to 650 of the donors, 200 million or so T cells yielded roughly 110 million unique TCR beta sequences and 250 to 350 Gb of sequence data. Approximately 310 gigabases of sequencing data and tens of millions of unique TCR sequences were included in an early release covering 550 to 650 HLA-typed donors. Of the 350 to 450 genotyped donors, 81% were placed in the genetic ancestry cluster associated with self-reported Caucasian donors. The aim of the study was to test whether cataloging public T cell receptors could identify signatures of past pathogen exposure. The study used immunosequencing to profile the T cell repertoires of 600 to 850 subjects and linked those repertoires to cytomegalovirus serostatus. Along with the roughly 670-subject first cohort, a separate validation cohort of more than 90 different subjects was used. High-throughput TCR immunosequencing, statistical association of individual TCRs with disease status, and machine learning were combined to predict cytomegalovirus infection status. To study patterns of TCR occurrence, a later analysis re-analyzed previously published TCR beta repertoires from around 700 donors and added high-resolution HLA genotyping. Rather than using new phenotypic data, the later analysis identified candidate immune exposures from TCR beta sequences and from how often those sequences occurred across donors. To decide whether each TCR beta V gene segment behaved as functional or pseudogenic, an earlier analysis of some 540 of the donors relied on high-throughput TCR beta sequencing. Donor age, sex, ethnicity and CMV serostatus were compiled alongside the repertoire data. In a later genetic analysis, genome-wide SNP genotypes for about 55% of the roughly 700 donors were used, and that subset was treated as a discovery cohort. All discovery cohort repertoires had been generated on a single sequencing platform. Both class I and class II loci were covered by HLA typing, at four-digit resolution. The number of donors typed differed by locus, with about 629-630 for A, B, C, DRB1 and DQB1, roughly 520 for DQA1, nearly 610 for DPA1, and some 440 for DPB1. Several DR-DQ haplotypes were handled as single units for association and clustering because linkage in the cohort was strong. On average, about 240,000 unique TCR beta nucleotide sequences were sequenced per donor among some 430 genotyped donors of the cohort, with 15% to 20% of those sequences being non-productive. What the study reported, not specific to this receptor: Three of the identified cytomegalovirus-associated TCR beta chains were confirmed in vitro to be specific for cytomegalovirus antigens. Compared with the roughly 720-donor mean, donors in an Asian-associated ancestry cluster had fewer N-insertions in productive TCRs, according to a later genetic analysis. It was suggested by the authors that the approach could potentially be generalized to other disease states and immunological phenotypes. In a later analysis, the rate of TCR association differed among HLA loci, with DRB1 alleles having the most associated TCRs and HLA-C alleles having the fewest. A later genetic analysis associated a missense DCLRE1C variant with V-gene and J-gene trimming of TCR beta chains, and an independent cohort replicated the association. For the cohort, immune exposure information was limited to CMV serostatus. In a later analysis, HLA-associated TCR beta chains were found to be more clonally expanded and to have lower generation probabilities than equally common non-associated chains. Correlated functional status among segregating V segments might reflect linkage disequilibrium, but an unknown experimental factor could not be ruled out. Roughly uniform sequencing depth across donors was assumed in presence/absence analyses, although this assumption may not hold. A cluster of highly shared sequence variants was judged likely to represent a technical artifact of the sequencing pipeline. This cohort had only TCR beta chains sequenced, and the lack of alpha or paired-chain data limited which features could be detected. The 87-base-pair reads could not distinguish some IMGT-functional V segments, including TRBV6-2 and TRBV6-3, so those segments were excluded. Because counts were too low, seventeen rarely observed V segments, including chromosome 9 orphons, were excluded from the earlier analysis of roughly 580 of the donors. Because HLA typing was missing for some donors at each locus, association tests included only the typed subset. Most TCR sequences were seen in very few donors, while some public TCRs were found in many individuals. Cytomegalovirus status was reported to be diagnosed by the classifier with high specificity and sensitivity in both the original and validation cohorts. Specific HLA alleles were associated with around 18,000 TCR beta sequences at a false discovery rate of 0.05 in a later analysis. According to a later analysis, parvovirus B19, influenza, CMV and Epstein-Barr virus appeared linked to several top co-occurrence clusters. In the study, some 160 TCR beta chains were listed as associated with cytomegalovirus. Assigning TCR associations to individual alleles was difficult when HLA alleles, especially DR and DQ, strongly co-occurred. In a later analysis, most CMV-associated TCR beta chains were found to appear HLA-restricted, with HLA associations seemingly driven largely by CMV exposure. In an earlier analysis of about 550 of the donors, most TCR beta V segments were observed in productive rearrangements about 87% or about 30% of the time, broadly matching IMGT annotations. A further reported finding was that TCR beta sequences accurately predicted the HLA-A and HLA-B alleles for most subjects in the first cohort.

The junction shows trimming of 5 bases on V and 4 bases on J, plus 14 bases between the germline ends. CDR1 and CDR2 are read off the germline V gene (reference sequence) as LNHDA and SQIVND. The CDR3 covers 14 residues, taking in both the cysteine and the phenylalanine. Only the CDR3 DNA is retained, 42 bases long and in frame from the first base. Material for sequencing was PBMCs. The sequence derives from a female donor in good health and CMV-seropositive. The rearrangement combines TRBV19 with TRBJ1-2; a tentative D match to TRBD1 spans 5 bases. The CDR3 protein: CASSAPRDSYGYTF. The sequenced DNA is TGTGCCAGTAGTGCACCCAGGGATTCCTATGGCTACACCTTC.